The clone carrying this T cell receptor beta chain came up many times. What it recognizes is unknown. The source of the sample is a study of early T cells in non-severe SARS-CoV-2 infection. Turning to the study itself: Chains stayed unpaired after sequencing of bulk RNA from unsorted whole blood.

Looked up from germline, CDR1 is SGHNT and CDR2 is YENEEA. CDR3 length: 14 amino acids. The J segment lost 10 bases and the V segment lost 4 bases, leaving 8 bases of the junction unmatched. General study findings and limits: The VDJdb matching leaned toward anti-spike CD8 responses and overlooked private and CD4 specificities.

Tagging with unique molecular identifiers was applied to individual cDNA molecules. TCRdb used MiXCR to reprocess the 5' RACE reads, holding one entry per CDR3 protein. The repertoire has 40,000 to 60,000 distinct CDR3 sequences, around 6.9% of them found once; the top ten carry about 2.7%. The sequencing used whole blood, collected at baseline. The source of this sequence is an adult who was a healthcare worker with PCR-confirmed SARS-CoV-2 infection or an uninfected control (not recorded which). The gene calls are TRBV11-3 and TRBJ2-1, with TRBD1 matching over 9 bases. The CDR3 nucleotides are TGTGCCAGCAGCTCCACCGGGACAGGGACGGAGCAGTTCTTC. This sequence encodes CASSSTGTGTEQFF. Variable domain in full (rest from reference TRBV11-3 and TRBJ2-1): EAGVVQSPRYKIIEKKQPVAFWCNPISGHNTLYWYLQNLGQGPELLIRYENEEAVDDSQLPKDRFSAERLKGVDSTLKIQPAELGDSAVYLCASSSTGTGTEQFFGPGTRLTVL.